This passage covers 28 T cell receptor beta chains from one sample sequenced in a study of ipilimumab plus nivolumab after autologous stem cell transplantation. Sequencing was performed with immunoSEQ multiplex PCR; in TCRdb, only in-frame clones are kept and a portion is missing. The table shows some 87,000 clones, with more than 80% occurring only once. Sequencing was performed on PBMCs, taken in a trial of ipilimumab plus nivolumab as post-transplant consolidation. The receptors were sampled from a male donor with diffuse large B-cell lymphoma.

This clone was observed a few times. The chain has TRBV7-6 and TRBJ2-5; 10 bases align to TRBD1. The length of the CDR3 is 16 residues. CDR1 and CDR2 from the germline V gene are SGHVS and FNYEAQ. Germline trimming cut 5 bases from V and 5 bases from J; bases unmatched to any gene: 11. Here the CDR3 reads CASSPGTGVSMETQYF. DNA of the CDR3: TGTGCCAGCAGCCCCGGGACAGGGGTCTCCATGGAGACCCAGTACTTC.

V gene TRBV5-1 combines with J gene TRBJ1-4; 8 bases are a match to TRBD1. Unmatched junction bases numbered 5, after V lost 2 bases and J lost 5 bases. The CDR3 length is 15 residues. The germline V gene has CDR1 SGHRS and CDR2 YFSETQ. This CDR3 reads CASSLRTGLNEKLFF. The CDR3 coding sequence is TGCGCCAGCAGCTTAAGGACAGGGTTAAATGAAAAACTGTTTTTT.

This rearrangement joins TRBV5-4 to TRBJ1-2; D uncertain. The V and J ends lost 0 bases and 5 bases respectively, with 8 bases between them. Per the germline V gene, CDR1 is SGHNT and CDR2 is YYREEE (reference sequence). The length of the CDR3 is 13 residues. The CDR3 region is CASSLGQPYGYTF. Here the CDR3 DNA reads TGTGCCAGCAGCTTGGGGCAGCCATATGGCTACACCTTC.

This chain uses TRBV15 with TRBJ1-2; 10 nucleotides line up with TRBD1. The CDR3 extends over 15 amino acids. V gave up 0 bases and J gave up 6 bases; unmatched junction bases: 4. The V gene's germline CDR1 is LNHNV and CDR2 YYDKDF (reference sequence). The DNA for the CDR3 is TGTGCCACCAGCAGAGACGACAGGGGGCGGGATGGCTACACCTTC. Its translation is CATSRDDRGRDGYTF.

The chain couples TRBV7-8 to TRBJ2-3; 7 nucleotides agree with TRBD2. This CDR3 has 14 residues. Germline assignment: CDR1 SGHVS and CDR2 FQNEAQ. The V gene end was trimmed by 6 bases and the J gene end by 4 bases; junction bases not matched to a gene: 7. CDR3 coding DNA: TGTGCCAGCAGGATACTGGGGGGGGCAGATACGCAGTATTTT. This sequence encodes CASRILGGADTQYF.

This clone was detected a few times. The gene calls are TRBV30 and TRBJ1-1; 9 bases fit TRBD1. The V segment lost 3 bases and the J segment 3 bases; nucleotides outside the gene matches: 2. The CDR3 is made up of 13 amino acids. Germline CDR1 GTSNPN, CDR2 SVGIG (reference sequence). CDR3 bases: TGTGCCTGGAGGGGACAGGGCTACACTGAAGCTTTCTTT. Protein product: CAWRGQGYTEAFF.

The CDR3 protein is CASSETGLQETQYF. CDR3 bases: TGTGCCAGCAGCGAGACAGGGCTTCAAGAGACCCAGTACTTC. The chain carries TRBV7-9 and TRBJ2-5, with TRBD1 matching 7 bases. The trim removed 5 bases at V and 2 bases at J, leaving 5 bases unmatched. This CDR3 spans 14 amino acids. CDR1 SEHNR and CDR2 FQNEAQ come from the germline V gene (reference sequence).

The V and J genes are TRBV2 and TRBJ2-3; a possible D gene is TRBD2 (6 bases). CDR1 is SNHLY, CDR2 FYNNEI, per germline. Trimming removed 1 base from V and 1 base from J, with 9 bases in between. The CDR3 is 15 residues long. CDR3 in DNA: TGTGCCAGCAGTGAAGGTCCTAGCGGCACAGATACGCAGTATTTT. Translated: CASSEGPSGTDTQYF.

CDR3 amino acids: CASSGHWTLLVEAFF. In DNA, the CDR3 is TGTGCCAGCAGTGGTCATTGGACCCTACTTGTGGAGGCTTTCTTT. The chain links TRBV6-1 to TRBJ1-1, with unresolved D. Trimming took 4 bases from V and 11 from J, leaving 23 bases between them. Germline values: CDR1 MNHNS, CDR2 SASEGT. The CDR3 sequence is 15 residues long.

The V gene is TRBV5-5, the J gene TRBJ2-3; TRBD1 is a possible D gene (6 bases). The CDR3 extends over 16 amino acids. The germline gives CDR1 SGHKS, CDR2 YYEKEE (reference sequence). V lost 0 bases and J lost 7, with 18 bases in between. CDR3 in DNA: TGTGCCAGCAGCTTGGCCCACTGGACAGCTCTCAATACGCAGTATTTT. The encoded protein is CASSLAHWTALNTQYF.

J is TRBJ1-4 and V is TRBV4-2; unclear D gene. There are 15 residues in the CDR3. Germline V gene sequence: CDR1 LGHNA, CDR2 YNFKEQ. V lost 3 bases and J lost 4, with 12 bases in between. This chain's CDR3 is CASSQTRGVNEKLFF. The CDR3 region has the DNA TGTGCCAGCAGCCAGACACGGGGTGTTAATGAAAAACTGTTTTTT.

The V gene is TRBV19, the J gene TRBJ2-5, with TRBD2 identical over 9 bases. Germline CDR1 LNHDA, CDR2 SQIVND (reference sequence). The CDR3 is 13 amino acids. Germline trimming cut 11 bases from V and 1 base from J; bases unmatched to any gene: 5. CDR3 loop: CASSGAVQETQYF. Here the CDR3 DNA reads TGTGCCTCTAGCGGGGCCGTCCAAGAGACCCAGTACTTC.

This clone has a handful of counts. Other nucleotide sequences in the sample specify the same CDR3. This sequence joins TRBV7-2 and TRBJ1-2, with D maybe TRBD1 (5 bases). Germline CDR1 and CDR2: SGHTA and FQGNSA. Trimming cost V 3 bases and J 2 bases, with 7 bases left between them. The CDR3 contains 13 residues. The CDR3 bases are TGTGCCAGCAGCTTCCGACAGAACTATGGCTACACCTTC. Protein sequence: CASSFRQNYGYTF.

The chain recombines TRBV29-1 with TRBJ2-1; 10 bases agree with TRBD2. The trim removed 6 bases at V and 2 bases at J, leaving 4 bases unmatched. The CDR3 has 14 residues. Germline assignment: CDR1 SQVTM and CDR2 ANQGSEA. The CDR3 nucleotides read TGCAGCGTGCGAGCGGGGGGGCCCTACAATGAGCAGTTCTTC. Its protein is CSVRAGGPYNEQFF.

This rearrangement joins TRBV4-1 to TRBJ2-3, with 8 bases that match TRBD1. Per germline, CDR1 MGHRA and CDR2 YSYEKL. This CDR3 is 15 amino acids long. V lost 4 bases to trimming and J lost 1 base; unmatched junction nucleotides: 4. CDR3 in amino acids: CASSLGTGGTDTQYF. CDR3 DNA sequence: TGCGCCAGCAGCCTAGGGACAGGCGGCACAGATACGCAGTATTTT.

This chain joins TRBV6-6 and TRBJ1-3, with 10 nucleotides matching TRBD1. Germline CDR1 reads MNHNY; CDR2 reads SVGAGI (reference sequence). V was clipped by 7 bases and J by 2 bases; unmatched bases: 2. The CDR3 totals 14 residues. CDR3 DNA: TGTGCCAGCACTGGACAGGGGGCTGGAAACACCATATATTTT. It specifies CASTGQGAGNTIYF.

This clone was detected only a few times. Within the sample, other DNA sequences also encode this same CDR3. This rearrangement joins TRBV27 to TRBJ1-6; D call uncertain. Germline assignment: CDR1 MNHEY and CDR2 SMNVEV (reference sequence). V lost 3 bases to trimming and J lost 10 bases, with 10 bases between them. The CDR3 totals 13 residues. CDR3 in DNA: TGTGCCAGCAGTTTCGGGTTCCTATCACCCCTCCACTTT. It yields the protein CASSFGFLSPLHF.

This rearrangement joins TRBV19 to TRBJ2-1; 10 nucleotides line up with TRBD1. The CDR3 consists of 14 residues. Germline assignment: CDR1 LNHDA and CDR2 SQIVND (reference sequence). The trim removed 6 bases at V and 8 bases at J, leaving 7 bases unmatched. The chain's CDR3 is CASSTDRGGYEQFF. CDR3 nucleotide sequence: TGTGCCAGTAGCACGGACAGGGGGGGATATGAGCAGTTCTTC.

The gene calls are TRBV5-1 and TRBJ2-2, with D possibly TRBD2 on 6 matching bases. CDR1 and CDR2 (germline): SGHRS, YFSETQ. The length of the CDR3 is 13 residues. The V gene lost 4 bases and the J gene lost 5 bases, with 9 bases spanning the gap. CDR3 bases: TGCGCCAGCAGCCTAGCGCTTACCGGGGAGCTGTTTTTT. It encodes CASSLALTGELFF.

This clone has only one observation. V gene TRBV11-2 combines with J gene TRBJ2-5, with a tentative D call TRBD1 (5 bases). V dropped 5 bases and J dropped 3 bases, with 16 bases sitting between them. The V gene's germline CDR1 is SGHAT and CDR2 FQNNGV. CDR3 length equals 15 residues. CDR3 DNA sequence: TGTGCCAGCAGCCCCCGTCAGGGTAGTGAAGAGACCCAGTACTTC. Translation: CASSPRQGSEETQYF.

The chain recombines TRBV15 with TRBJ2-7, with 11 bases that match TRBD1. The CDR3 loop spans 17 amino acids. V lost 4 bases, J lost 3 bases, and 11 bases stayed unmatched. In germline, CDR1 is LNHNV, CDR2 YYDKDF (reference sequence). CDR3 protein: CATSILGTGGRDYEQYF. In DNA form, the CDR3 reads TGTGCCACCAGCATCCTCGGGACAGGGGGGAGAGACTACGAGCAGTACTTC.

The CDR3 DNA reads TGTGCCAGCAGACCTCAGGGGTTGAAGACCCAGTACTTC. It translates to CASRPQGLKTQYF. V usage is TRBV5-4 and J usage is TRBJ2-5; possibly TRBD1 for D (6 bases). CDR3 length equals 13 residues. Germline V gene lookup returns CDR1 SGHNT and CDR2 YYREEE (reference sequence). V lost 5 bases and J lost 6, with 14 bases in between.

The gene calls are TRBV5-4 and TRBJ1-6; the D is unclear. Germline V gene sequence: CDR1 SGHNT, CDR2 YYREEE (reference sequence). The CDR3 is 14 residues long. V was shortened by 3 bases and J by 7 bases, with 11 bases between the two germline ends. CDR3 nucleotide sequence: TGTGCCAGCAGCTCCCGGATGGAGAATTCACCCCTCCACTTT. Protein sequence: CASSSRMENSPLHF. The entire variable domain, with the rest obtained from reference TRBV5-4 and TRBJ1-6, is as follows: ETGVTQSPTHLIKTRGQQVTLRCSSQSGHNTVSWYQQALGQGPQFIFQYYREEENGRGNFPPRFSGLQFPNYSSELNVNALELDDSALYLCASSSRMENSPLHFGNGTRLTVT.

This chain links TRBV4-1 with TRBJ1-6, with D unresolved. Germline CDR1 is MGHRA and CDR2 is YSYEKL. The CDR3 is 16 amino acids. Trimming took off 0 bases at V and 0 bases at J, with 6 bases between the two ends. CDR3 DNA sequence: TGCGCCAGCAGCCAAGAGCCGGGCTCCTATAATTCACCCCTCCACTTT. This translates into CASSQEPGSYNSPLHF.

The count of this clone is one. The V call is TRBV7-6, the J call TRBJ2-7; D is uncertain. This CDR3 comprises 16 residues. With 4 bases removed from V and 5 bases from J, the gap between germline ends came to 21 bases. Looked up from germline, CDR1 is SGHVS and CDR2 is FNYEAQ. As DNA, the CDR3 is TGTGCCAGCAGCTACTTAGATAGGCTCGACGTGCACGAGCAGTACTTC. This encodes CASSYLDRLDVHEQYF.

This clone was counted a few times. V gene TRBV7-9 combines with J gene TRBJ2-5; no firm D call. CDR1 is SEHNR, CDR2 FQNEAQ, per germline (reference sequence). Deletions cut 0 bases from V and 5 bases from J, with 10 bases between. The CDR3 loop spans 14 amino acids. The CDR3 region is CASSLAGPSETQYF. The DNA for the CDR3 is TGTGCCAGCAGCTTAGCGGGCCCCTCGGAGACCCAGTACTTC. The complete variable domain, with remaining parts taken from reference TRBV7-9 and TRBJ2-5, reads DTGVSQNPRHKITKRGQNVTFRCDPISEHNRLYWYRQTLGQGPEFLTYFQNEAQLEKSRLLSDRFSAERPKGSFSTLEIQRTEQGDSAMYLCASSLAGPSETQYFGPGTRLLVL.

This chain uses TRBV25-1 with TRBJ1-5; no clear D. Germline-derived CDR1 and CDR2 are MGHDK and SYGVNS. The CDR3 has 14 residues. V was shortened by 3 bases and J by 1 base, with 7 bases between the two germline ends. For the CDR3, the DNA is TGTGCCAGCAGTGAGGTGGGGAGCAATCAGCCCCAGCATTTT. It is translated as CASSEVGSNQPQHF.

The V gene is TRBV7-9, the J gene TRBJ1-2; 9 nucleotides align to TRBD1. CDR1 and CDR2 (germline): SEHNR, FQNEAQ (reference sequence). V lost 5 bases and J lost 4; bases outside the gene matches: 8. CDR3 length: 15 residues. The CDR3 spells CASSPRTGVTYGYTF. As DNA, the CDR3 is TGTGCCAGCAGCCCGAGGACAGGGGTGACCTATGGCTACACCTTC.